This TCR beta chain derives from a study of blood T cell repertoires in COVID-19. Study-wide background: Acute and convalescent COVID-19 samples came from the United States, Italy and Spain. Sources were T cells, B-cell-depleted T cells, or PBMCs; the material itself was cDNA or gDNA.

Seattle's enrolled individuals joined amid active infection and were then monitored longitudinally. Original data processing: By means of reference gene primer amplification, nucleated cell counts were estimated. Using immunoSEQ multiplex PCR, the repertoire was profiled, and TCRdb retains in-frame clones only, with some absent. From that table come the V and J calls and clone size; the DNA was used to work out D and trimming. The data contain 170,000 or so clones, roughly 87% of them singletons. The receptor was isolated from a woman in her 70s with COVID-19, enrolled during active disease. The sample taken for sequencing was peripheral blood.

As DNA, the CDR3 is TGTGCCTGGAGTATTTCCCGGGACTGGAGAACAGATACGCAGTATTTT. Translation: CAWSISRDWRTDTQYF. The rearrangement uses TRBV30 and TRBJ2-3, with TRBD2 as a possible D gene (6 bases). This CDR3 comprises 16 residues. Deletions cut 2 bases from V and 3 bases from J, with 18 bases between. The germline V gene encodes CDR1 GTSNPN and CDR2 SVGIG (reference sequence).